The source of this T cell receptor (beta chain) is a study of T cell repertoires in aging, cancer and after chemotherapy. Study summary: Millions of TCR reads were in the whole dataset. Whole-study results and caveats: In hematological cancer patients, infiltrated lymphoid organs may have impaired thymic emigration or peripheral T cell expansion.

The CDR3 runs to 16 residues. The ends lost 6 bases at V and 9 bases at J; junction bases unmatched: 19. From germline, CDR1 is MNHEY and CDR2 SVGAGI. This clonotype was observed a few times. The antigen remains unidentified. TCR beta rearrangements were amplified from peripheral blood genomic DNA. Multiplex touch-down PCR with TRB-A/B primers amplified rearranged V-D-J TRB sequences. TCRdb processed the multiplex PCR reads anew with MiXCR; each CDR3 protein has one entry. The repertoire holds thousands of distinct CDR3 sequences, with about 60% as singletons. The chain combines TRBV6-5 with TRBJ2-7; 8 bases align to TRBD1. This clonotype originated in a human donor with a blood cancer. Sequencing used blood. CDR3 DNA sequence: TGTGCCAGCAGCGCCCCGACAGGGGAAAGCGTATTCGGGCAGTACTTC. Protein product: CASSAPTGESVFGQYF.